This T cell receptor beta chain was captured by sequencing in a study of vaccination and CD4 T cells after COVID-19 (dated by TCRdb to between 2022 and 2023). At the level of the whole study: SARS-CoV-2 positivity had been established in the convalescent patients by nasal swab PCR, and mild disease was recorded in several of these patients and severe disease in one. Culture stimuli were overlapping spike peptide pools from SARS-CoV-2 and from the common cold coronaviruses HCoV-NL63, HCoV-OC43 and HCoV-229E. Post-COVID blood samples were collected from convalescent patients a median of around 96 days after diagnosis, with a range of about 35 to 161 days. The convalescent cohort included six males and four females, with two Hispanic individuals, seven Caucasians, two Asians and one multiracial person. Post-vaccine blood samples were collected a median of approximately 68 days after the second vaccine dose, ranging from roughly 12 to 250 days. Control cultures used a CEFX viral epitope pool as positive control, an HIV-1 Nef peptide pool as negative control, or no peptide. In over 8 COVID-19 convalescent patients and 4 infection-naive healthy vaccine recipients, researchers compared the spike-specific CD4+ TCR repertoire from before mRNA vaccination with the repertoire from after. Each participant got two doses of either the Pfizer-BioNTech BNT162b2 vaccine (n=8) or the Moderna mRNA-1273 vaccine (n=2). Study-level results and caveats: Only a relatively small number of convalescent patients were included in the study, and early timepoints following natural infection were not analyzed. Among the post-vaccine SARS-CoV-2-reactive clones in convalescent patients, a median approximately 90% showed up only after vaccination, which suggests vaccine-specific priming. Although the median number of SARS-CoV-2-reactive clonotypes went up from 20 to 25 after infection to around 40 after vaccination, the increase was not significant. In convalescent patients, nearly all vaccine-specific clones (304 of 307) were found to be mono-reactive for SARS-CoV-2 spike rather than cross-reactive with common cold coronaviruses.

For CDR1 and CDR2, the germline V gene lists MGHRA and YSYEKL. For this chain, trimming is 4 bases at the V end and 4 bases at the J end, and the number of junction bases without a gene match is 9. From its cysteine to its phenylalanine, the CDR3 spans 16 amino acids. Only the CDR3 part of the read is kept: 48 bases, read in frame from the first base. Library generation was performed with PCR. DNA from cultured CD4+ T cells was subjected to TCR sequencing with the Oncomine TCR Beta short-read assay at the Johns Hopkins FTIC core. Genomic DNA was extracted from the cultured CD4+ T cells with the QIAamp micro DNA kit. Oncomine TCR Beta libraries made from cultured CD4+ T cells were pooled using unique dual indexes and sequenced on an Illumina iSeq 100. As for how the authors treated the data: Non-productive sequences were removed, and CDR3s not starting with C, not ending with F or W, or shorter than 7 amino acids were discarded. The MANAFEST web application was used to identify antigen-specific clonotypes by comparing peptide-stimulated wells against reference wells and other culture wells. An FDR below 0.05, an odds ratio above 5, and a productive frequency above 0.1% in at least two of three replicate wells were required for clones to be considered positive. A clonotype counted as cross-reactive if it showed significant expansion both in the SARS-CoV-2 spike wells and in at least one common cold coronavirus spike condition. Using R version 3.6.1, CDR3 homology was evaluated through Levenshtein distances (stringdist) along with unrooted phylogenetic trees (ape). In TCRdb, the public reads were trimmed at Q25 with fastp and aligned with MiXCR, with productive beta chains retained. Rows with a matching CDR3 protein are joined into one entry that keeps the most common DNA and genes. The V and J calls shown here were made by TCRdb, not taken from the authors' results. For this sample the table gives nearly 15,000 distinct CDR3 sequences, of which roughly 50% were detected only once. The biggest ten clones account for around 7.7% of the sample.

Details on this clonotype: No cognate antigen has been identified for it. Per-nucleotide qualities are absent, and no much larger clonotype sits a single base away.

What this sample's treatment or condition label stands for: roughly ten-day PBMC culture with coronavirus spike peptide pools or control peptides (ViraFEST assay). The study used the ViraFEST assay, which expanded antigen-specific T cells with peptide pools and then identified expanded clonotypes by TCR sequencing. Positive SARS-CoV-2 PCR tests in the convalescent patients dated from March to December 2020, before Alpha, Beta and Delta variants emerged in the United States. Each well held around 2.1 million PBMCs cultured with around 9 ug/ml peptide pools in IMDM containing around 5% human AB serum and about 10 IU/ml IL-2. On days 3 and 7, half of the culture medium was replaced with fresh IL-2-containing medium. After 10 days of culture, CD4+ T cells were isolated by negative selection with the EasySep CD4+ T cell isolation kit. Ficoll-Paque Plus gradient centrifugation was used to isolate PBMCs from whole blood, and the isolated PBMCs were then either used fresh or cryopreserved at -140C. Triplicate wells were generally used for each culture condition.

This clonotype was obtained from a human donor who had recovered from COVID-19. This sequence uses TRBV4-1 and TRBJ2-2, with 7 middle bases fitting TRBD1. Sequencing was carried out using CD4+ T cells from blood, cultured in vitro. The CDR3 sequence is CASSRSGTVLTGELFF. The DNA sequence follows: TGCGCCAGCAGCCGATCCGGGACAGTGCTCACCGGGGAGCTGTTTTTT.